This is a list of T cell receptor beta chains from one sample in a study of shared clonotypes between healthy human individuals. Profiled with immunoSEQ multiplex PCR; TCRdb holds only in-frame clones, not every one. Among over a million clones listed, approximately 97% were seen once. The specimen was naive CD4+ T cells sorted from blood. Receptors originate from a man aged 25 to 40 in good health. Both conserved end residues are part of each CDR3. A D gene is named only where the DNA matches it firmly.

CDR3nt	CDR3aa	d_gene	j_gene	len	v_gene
TGTGCTAGTGGTTTGGTAGGAGCAGCCTTTACCTACGAGCAGTACTTC	CASGLVGAAFTYEQYF	-	TRBJ2-7	16	TRBV12-5
TGTGCCGGCGGGGGACCCTACGAGCAGTACTTC	CAGGGPYEQYF	TRBD2	TRBJ2-7	11	TRBV28
TGTGCCAGCAGTGATCAGACCTTCTCCTACGAGCAGTACTTC	CASSDQTFSYEQYF	-	TRBJ2-7	14	TRBV6-1
TGTGCCAGCAGTTCGACCGGGGAGCTGTTTTTT	CASSSTGELFF	-	TRBJ2-2	11	TRBV7-9
TGCGCCAGCAGCCCTGGGGTTCGCACAGATACGCAGTATTTT	CASSPGVRTDTQYF	-	TRBJ2-3	14	TRBV5-1
TGTGCCAGTAGTAAAACAGGACTAGCGGAGACCCAGTACTTC	CASSKTGLAETQYF	TRBD2	TRBJ2-5	14	TRBV19
TGTGCCAGCAAGGACAGAACCTACAATGAGCAGTTCTTC	CASKDRTYNEQFF	-	TRBJ2-1	13	TRBV2
TGTGCCAGCAGCTTAGCGAAAAGGACTAGCGGGCCCAGCTTCTACAATGAGCAGTTCTTC	CASSLAKRTSGPSFYNEQFF	TRBD2	TRBJ2-1	20	TRBV7-2
TGCGCCAGCAGTGAGCGGACTAGCGGGAGCTACGAGCAGTACTTC	CASSERTSGSYEQYF	TRBD2	TRBJ2-7	15	TRBV10-1
TGTGCCAGCAGCTTAGTAGGGGGGGCGCTAAGAAATGAGCAGTTCTTC	CASSLVGGALRNEQFF	-	TRBJ2-1	16	TRBV11-1
TGTGCCAGCAGCCAAGGGTCAGGGCTCAATGAGCAGTTCTTC	CASSQGSGLNEQFF	-	TRBJ2-1	14	TRBV14
TGTGCCTGGAGGAGTAGCGGGAGTTCCTACGAGCAGTACTTC	CAWRSSGSSYEQYF	TRBD2	TRBJ2-7	14	TRBV30